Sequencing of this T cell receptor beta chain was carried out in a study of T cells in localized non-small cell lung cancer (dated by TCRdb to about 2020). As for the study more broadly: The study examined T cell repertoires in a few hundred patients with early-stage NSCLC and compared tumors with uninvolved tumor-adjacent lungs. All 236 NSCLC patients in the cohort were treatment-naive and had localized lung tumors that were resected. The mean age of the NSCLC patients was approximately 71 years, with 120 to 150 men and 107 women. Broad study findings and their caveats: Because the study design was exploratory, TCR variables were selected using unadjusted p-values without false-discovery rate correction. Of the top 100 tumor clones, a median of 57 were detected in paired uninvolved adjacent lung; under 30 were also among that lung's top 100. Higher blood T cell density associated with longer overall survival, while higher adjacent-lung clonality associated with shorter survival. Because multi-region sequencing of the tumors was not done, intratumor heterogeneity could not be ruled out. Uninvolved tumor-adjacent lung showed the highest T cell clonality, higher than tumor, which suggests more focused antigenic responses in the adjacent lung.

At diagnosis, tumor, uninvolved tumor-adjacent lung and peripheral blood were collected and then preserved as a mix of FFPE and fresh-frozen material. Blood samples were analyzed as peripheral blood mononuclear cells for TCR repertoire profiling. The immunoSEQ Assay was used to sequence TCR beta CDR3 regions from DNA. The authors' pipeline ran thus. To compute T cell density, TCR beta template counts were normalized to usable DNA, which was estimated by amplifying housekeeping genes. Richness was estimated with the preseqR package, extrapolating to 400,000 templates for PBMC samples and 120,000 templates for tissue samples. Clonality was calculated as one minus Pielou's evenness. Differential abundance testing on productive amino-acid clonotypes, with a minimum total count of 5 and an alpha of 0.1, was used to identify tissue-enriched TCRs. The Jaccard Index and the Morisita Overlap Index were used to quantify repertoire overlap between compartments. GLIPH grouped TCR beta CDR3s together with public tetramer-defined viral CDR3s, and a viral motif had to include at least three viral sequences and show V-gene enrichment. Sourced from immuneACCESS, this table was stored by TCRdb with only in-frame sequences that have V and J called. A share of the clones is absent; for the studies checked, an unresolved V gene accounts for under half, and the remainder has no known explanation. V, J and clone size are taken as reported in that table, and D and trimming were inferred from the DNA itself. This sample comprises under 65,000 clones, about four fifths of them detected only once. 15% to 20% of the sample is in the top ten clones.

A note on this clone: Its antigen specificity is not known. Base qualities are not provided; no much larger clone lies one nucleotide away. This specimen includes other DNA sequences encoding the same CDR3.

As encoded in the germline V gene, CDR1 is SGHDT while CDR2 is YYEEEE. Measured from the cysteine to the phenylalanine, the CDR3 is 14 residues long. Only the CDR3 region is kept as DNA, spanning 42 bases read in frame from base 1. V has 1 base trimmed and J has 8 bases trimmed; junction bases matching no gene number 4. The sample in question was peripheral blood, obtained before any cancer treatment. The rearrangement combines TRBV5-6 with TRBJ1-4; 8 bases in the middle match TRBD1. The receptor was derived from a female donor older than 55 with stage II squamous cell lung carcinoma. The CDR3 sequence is CASSLRTGSEKLFF. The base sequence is TGTGCCAGCAGCTTGAGGACAGGGAGCGAAAAACTGTTTTTT.